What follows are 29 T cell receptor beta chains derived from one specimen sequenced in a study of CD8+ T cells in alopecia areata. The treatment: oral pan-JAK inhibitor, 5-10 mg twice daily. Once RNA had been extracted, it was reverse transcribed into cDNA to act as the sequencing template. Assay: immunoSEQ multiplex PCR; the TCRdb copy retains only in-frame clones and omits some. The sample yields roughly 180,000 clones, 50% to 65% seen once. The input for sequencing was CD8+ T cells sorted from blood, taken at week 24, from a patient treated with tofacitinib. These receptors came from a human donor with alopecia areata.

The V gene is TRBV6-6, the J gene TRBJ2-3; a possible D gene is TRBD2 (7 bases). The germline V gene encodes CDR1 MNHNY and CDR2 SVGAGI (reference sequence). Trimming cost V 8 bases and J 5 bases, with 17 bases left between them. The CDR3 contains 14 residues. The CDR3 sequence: CASSPRGAEDTQYF. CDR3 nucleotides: TGTGCCAGCTCCCCCCGGGGGGCGGAAGATACGCAGTATTTT.

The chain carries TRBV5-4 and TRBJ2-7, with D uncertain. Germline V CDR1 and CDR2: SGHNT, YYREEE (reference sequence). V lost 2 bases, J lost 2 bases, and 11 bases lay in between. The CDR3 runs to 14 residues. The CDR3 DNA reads TGTGCCAGCAGCTTATCCACAGATGCCTACGAGCAGTACTTC. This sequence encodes CASSLSTDAYEQYF. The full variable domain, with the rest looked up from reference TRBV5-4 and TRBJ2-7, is ETGVTQSPTHLIKTRGQQVTLRCSSQSGHNTVSWYQQALGQGPQFIFQYYREEENGRGNFPPRFSGLQFPNYSSELNVNALELDDSALYLCASSLSTDAYEQYFGPGTRLTVT.

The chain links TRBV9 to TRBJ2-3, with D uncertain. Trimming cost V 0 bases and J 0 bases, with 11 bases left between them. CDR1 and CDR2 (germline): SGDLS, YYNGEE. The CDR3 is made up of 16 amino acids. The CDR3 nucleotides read TGTGCCAGCAGCGTAGGCCAGTCACCAAGCACAGATACGCAGTATTTT. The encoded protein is CASSVGQSPSTDTQYF.

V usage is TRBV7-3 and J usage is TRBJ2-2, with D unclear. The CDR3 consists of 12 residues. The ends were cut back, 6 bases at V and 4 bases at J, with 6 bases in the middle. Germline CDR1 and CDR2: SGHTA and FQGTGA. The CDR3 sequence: CASRGVTGELFF. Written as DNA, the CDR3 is TGTGCCAGCAGAGGAGTCACCGGGGAGCTGTTTTTT.

The CDR3 spells CASSLGVGPQETQYF. The CDR3 DNA follows: TGTGCCAGCAGCTTAGGGGTCGGGCCCCAAGAGACCCAGTACTTC. This chain joins TRBV7-2 and TRBJ2-5; no clear D. V was pared by 1 base and J by 1 base, with 10 bases between. Germline V gene sequence: CDR1 SGHTA, CDR2 FQGNSA. The CDR3 spans 15 residues.

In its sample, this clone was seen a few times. CDR3 sequence: CASSSTNNEQFF. DNA for the CDR3: TGTGCCAGCAGCTCTACCAACAATGAGCAGTTCTTC. V is TRBV11-2 and J is TRBJ2-1; D remains unclear. The germline V and J ends were trimmed by 4 bases and 5 bases, with 6 bases remaining between them. CDR1 is SGHAT and CDR2 is FQNNGV in the germline V gene. The CDR3 loop spans 12 amino acids.

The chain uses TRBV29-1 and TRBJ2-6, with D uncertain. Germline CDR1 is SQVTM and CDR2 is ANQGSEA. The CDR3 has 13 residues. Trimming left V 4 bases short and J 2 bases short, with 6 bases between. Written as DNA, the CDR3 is TGCAGCGTTGCTACGGCTGGGGCCAACGTCCTGACTTTC. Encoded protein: CSVATAGANVLTF.

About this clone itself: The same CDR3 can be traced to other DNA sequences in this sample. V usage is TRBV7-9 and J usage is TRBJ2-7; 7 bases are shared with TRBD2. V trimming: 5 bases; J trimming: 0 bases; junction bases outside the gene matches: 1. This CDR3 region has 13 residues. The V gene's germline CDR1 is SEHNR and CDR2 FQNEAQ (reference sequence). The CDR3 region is CASSPGGSYEQYF. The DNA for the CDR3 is TGTGCCAGCAGCCCGGGAGGCTCCTACGAGCAGTACTTC.

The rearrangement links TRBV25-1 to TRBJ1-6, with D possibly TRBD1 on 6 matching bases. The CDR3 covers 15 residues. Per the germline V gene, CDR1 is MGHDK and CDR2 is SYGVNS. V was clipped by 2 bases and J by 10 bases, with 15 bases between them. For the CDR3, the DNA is TGTGCCAGCAGTGAAATCGCAGGGGTGGGCTCACCCCTCCACTTT. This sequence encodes CASSEIAGVGSPLHF.

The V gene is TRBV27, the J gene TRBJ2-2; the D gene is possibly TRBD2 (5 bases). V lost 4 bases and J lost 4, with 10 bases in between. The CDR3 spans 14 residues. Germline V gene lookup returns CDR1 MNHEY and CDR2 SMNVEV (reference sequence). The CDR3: CASSSEGSTGELFF. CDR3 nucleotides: TGTGCCAGCAGTTCTGAAGGGAGCACCGGGGAGCTGTTTTTT.

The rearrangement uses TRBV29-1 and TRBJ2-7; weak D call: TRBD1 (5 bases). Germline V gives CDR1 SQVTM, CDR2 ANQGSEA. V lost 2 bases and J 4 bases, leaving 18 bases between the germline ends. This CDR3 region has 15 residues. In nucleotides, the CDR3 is TGCAGCGTTGAACTCCACGGCAGGGCCGGTTACGAGCAGTACTTC. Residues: CSVELHGRAGYEQYF.

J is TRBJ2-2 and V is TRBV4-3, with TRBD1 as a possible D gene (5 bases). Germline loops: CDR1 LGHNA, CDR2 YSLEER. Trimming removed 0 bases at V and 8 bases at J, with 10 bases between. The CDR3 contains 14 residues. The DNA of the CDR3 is TGCGCCAGCAGCCAAGATCAGGGCATTGGGGAGCTGTTTTTT. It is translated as CASSQDQGIGELFF.

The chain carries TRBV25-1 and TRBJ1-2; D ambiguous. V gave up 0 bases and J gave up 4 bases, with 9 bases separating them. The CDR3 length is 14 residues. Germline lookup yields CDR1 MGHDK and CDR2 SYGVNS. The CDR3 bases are TGTGCCAGCAGTGAATATCAACGATCCTATGGCTACACCTTC. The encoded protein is CASSEYQRSYGYTF.

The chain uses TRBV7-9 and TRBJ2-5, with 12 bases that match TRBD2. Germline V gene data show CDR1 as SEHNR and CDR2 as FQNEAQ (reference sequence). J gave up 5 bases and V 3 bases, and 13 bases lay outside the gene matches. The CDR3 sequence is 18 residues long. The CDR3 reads CASSFRKGLAGQAETQYF. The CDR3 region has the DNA TGTGCCAGCAGCTTCCGAAAGGGACTAGCGGGTCAAGCGGAGACCCAGTACTTC.

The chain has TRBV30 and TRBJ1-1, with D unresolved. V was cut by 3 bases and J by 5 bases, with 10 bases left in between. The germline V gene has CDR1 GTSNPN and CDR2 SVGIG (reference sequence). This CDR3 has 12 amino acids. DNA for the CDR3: TGTGCCTGGAGCGGGGAGGAAACTGAAGCTTTCTTT. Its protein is CAWSGEETEAFF.

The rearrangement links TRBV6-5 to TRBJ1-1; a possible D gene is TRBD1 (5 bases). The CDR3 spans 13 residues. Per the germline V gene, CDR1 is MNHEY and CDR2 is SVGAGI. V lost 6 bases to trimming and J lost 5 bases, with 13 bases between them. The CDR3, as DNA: TGTGCCAGCAGAACGGGGGGAAGAACTGAAGCTTTCTTT. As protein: CASRTGGRTEAFF.

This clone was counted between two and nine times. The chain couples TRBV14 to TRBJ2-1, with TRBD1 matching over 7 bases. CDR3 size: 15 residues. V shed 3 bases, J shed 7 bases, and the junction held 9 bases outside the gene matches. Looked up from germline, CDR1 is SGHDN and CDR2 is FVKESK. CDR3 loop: CASSQGRGPANEQFF. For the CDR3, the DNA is TGTGCCAGCAGCCAGGGAAGGGGGCCTGCTAATGAGCAGTTCTTC.

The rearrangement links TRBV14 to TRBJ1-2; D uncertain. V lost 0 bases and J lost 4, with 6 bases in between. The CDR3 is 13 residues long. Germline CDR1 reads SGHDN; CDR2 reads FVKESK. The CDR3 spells CASSQETSYGYTF. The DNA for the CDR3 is TGTGCCAGCAGCCAAGAAACCAGCTATGGCTACACCTTC.

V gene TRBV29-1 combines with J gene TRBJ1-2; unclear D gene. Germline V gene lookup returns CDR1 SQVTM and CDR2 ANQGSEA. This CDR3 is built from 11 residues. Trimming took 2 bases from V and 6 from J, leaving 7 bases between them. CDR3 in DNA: TGCAGCGTTGAATCGGGAAATGGCTACACCTTC. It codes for CSVESGNGYTF.

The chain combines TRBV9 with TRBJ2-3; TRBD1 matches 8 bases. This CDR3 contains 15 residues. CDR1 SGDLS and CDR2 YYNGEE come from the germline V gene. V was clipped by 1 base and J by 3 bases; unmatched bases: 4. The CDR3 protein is CASSVSGTGTDTQYF. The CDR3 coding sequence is TGTGCCAGCAGCGTATCGGGGACAGGAACAGATACGCAGTATTTT.

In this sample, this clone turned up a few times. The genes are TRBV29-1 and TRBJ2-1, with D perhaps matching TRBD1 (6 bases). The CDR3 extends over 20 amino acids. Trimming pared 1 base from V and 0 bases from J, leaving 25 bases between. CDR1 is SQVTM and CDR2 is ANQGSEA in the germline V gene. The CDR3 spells CSVEGLGTNSKTISYNEQFF. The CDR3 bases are TGCAGCGTTGAAGGTCTGGGGACAAACTCTAAGACGATCTCCTACAATGAGCAGTTCTTC.

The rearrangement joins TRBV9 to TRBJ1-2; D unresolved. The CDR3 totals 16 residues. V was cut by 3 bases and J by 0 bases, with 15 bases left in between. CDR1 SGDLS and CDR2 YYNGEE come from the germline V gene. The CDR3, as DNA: TGTGCCAGCAGCGCACTGCCTCGGACGGCTAACTATGGCTACACCTTC. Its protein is CASSALPRTANYGYTF.

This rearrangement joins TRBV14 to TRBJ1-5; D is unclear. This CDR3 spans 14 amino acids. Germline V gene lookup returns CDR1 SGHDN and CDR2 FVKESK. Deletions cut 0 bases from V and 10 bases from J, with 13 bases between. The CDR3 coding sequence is TGTGCCAGCAGCCAAGAAGTAGGTAAACATCCCCAGCATTTT. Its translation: CASSQEVGKHPQHF. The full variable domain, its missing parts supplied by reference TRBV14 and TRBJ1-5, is EAGVTQFPSHSVIEKGQTVTLRCDPISGHDNLYWYRRVMGKEIKFLLHFVKESKQDESGMPNNRFLAERTGGTYSTLKVQPAELEDSGVYFCASSQEVGKHPQHFGDGTRLSIL.

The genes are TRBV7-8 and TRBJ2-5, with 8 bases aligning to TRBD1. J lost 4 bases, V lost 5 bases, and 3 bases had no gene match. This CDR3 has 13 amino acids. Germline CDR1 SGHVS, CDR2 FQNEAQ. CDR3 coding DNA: TGTGCCAGCAGCACTGGACAGGGAGAGACCCAGTACTTC. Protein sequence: CASSTGQGETQYF.

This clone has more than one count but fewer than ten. The CDR3 DNA sequence: TGTGCCAGCAGCTTTAGTAGCACTGAAGCTTTCTTT. It specifies CASSFSSTEAFF. This rearrangement joins TRBV5-6 to TRBJ1-1; D is unclear. V dropped 2 bases and J dropped 4 bases, with 6 bases sitting between them. Per the germline V gene, CDR1 is SGHDT and CDR2 is YYEEEE. The CDR3 runs to 12 residues.

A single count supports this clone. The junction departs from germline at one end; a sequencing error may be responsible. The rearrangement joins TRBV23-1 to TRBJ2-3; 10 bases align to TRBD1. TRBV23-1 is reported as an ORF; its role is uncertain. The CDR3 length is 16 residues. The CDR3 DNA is TGCGCCAGCAGCCAATCCGGGACAGGGGACGTAGATACGCAGTATTTT. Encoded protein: CASSQSGTGDVDTQYF.

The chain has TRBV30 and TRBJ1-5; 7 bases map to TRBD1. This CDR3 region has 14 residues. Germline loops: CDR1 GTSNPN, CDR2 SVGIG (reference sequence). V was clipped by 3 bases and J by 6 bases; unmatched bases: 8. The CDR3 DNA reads TGTGCCTGGAGCTCAGGGGGTAGGGGTCAGCCCCAGCATTTT. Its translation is CAWSSGGRGQPQHF.

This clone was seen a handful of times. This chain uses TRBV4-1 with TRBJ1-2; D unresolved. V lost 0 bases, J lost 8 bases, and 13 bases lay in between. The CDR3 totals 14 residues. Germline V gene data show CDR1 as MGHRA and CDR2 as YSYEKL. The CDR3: CASSQDGTGGGYTF. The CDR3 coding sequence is TGCGCCAGCAGCCAAGATGGTACGGGCGGAGGCTACACCTTC.

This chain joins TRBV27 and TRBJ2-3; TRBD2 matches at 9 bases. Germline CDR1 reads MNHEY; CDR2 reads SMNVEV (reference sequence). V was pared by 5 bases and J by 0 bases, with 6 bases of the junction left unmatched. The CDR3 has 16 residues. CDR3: CASSPSSGESTDTQYF. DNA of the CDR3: TGTGCCAGCAGTCCGTCTAGCGGGGAGAGCACAGATACGCAGTATTTT.